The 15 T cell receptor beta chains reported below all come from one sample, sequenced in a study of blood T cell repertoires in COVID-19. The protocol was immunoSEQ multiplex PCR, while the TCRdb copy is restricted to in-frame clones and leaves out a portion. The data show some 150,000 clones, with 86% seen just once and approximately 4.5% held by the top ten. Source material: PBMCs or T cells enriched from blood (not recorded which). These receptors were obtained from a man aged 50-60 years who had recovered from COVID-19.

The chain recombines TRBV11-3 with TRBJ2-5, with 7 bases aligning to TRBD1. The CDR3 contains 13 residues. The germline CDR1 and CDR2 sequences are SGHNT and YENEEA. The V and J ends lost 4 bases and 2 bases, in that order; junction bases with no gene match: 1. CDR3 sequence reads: CASSSGQQETQYF. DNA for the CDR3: TGTGCCAGCAGCTCGGGACAGCAAGAGACCCAGTACTTC.

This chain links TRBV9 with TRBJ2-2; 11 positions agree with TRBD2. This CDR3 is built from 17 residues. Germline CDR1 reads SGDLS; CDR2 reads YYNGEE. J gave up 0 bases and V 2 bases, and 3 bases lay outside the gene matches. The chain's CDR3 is CASSVTSGVTNTGELFF. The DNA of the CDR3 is TGTGCCAGCAGCGTGACTAGCGGGGTAACGAACACCGGGGAGCTGTTTTTT. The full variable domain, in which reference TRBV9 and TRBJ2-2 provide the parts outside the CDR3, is DSGVTQTPKHLITATGQRVTLRCSPRSGDLSVYWYQQSLDQGLQFLIQYYNGEERAKGNILERFSAQQFPDLHSELNLSSLELGDSALYFCASSVTSGVTNTGELFFGEGSRLTVL.

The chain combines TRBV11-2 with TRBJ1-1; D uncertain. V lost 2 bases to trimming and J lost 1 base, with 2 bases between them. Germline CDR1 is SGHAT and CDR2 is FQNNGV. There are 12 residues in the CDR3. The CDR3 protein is CASSLQNTEAFF. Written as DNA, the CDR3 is TGTGCCAGCAGCTTACAGAACACTGAAGCTTTCTTT.

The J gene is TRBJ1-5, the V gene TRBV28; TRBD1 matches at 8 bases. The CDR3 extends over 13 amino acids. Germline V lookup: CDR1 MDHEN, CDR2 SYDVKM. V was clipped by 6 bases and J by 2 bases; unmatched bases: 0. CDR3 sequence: CASRTGGNQPQHF. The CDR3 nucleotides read TGTGCCAGCAGGACAGGGGGCAATCAGCCCCAGCATTTT.

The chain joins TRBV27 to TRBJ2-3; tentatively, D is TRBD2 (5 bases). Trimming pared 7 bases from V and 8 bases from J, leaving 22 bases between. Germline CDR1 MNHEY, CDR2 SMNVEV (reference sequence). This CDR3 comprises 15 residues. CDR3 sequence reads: CASTYGDTGGGTQYF. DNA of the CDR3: TGTGCCAGCACCTATGGAGACACCGGAGGCGGTACGCAGTATTTT.

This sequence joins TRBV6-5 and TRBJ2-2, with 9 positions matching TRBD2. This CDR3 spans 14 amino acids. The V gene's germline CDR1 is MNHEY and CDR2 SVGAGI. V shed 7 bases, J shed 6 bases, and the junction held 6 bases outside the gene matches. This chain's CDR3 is CASTRLAGSGELFF. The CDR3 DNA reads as TGTGCCAGCACCCGCCTAGCGGGATCCGGGGAGCTGTTTTTT.

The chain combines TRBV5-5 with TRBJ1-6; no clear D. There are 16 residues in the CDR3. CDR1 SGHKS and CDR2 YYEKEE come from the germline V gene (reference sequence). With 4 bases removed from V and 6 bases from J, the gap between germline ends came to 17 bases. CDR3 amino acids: CASSRNPGRANSPLHF. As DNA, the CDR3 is TGTGCCAGCAGCCGAAATCCTGGGCGGGCTAATTCACCCCTCCACTTT.

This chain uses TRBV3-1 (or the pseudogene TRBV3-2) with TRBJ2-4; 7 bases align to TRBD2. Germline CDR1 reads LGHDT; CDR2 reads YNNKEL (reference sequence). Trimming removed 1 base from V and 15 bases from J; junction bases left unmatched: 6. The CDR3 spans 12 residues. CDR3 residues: CASSQGEGTGYF. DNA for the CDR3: TGTGCCAGCAGCCAAGGGGAGGGGACGGGGTACTTC.

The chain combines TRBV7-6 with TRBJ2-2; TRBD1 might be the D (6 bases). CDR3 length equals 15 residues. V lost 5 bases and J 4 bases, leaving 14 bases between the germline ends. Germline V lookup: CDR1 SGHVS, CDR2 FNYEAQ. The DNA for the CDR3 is TGTGCCAGCAGCCTAACAGGGACGGGCACCGGGGAGCTGTTTTTT. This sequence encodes CASSLTGTGTGELFF.

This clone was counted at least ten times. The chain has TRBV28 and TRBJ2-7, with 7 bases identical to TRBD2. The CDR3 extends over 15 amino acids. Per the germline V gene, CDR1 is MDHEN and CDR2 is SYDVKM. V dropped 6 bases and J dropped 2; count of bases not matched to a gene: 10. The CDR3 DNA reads TGTGCCAGCAGCCCAACGGGGGGTTGGGCCTACGAGCAGTACGTC. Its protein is CASSPTGGWAYEQYV.

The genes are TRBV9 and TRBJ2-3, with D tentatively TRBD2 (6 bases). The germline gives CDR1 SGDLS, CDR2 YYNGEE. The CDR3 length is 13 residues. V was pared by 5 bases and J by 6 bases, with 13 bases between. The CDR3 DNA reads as TGTGCCAGCAGGCCCGCTAGCGCCGATACGCAGTATTTT. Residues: CASRPASADTQYF.

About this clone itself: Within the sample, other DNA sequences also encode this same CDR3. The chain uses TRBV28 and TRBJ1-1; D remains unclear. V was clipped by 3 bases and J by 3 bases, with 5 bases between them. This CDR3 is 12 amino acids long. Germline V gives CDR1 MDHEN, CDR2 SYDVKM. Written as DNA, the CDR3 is TGTGCCAGCAGTTTCCAGGACACTGAAGCTTTCTTT. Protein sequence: CASSFQDTEAFF.

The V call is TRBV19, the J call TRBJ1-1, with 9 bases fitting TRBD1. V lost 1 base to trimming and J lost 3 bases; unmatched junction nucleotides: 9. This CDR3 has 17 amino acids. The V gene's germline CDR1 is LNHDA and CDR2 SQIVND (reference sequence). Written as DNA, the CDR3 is TGTGCCAGTAGTATAGGGGGGAACAGGGGGCGCGACACTGAAGCTTTCTTT. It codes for CASSIGGNRGRDTEAFF.

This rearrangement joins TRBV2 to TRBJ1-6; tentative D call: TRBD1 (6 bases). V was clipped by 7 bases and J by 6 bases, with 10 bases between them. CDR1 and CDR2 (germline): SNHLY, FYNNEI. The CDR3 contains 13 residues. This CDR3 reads CASTGTINSPLHF. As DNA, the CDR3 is TGTGCCAGCACCGGGACAATTAATTCACCCCTCCACTTT. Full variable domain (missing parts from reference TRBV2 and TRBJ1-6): EPEVTQTPSHQVTQMGQEVILRCVPISNHLYFYWYRQILGQKVEFLVSFYNNEISEKSEIFDDQFSVERPDGSNFTLKIRSTKLEDSAMYFCASTGTINSPLHFGNGTRLTVT.

The CDR3 is CASGPEYNEKLFF. In DNA form, the CDR3 reads TGTGCCAGCGGCCCGGAGTATAATGAAAAACTGTTTTTT. The V and J genes are TRBV6-5 and TRBJ1-4; D not resolved. Looked up from germline, CDR1 is MNHEY and CDR2 is SVGAGI. The CDR3 has 13 amino acids. V lost 8 bases and J lost 4, with 11 bases in between.